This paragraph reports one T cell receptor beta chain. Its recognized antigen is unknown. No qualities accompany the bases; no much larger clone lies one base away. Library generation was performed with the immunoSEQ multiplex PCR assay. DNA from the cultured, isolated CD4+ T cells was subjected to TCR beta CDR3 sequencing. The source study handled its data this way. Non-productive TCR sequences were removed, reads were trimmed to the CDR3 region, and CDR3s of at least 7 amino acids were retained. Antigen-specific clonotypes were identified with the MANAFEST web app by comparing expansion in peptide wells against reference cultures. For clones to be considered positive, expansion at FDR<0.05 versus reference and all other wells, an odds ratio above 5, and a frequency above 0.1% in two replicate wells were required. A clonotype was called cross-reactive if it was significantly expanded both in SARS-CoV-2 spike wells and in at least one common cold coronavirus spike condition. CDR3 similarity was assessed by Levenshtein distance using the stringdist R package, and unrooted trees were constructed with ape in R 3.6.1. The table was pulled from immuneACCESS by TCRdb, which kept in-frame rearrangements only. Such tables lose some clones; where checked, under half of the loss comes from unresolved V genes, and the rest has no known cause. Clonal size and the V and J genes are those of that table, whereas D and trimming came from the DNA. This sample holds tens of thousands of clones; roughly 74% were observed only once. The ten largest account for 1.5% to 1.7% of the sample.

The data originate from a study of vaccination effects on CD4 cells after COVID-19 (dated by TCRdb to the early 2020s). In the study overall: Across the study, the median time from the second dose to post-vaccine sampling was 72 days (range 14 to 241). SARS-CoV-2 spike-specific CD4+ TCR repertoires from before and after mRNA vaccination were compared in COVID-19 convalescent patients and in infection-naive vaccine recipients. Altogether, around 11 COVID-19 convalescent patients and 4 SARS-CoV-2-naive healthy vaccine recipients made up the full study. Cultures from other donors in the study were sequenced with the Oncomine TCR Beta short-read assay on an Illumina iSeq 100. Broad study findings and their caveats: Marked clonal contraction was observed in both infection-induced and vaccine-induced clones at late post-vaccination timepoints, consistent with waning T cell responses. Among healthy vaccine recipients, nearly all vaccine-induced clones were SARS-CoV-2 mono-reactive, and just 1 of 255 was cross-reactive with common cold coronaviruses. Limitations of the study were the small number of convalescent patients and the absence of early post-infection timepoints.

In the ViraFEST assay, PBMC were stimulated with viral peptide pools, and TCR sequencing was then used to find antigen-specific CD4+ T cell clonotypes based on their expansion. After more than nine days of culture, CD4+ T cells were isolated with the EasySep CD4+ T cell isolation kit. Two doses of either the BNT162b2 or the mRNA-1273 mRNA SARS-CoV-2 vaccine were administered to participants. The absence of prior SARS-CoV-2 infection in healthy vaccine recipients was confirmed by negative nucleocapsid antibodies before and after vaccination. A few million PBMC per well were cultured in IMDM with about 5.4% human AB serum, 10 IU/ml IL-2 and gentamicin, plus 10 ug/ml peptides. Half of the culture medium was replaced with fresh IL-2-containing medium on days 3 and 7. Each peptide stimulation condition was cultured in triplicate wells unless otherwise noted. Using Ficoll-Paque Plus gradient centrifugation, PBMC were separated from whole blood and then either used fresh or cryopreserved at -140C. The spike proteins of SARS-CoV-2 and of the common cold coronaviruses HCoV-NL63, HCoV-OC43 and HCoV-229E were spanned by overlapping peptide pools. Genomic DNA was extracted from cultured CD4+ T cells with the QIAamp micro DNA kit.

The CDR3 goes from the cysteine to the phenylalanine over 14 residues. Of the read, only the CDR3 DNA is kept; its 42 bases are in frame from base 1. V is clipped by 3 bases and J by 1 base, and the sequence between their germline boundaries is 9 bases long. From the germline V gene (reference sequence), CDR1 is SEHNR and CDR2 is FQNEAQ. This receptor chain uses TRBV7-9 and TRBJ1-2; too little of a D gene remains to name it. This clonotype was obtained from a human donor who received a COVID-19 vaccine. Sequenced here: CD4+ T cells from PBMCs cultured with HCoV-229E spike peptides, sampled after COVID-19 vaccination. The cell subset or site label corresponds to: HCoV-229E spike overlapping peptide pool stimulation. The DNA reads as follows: TGTGCCAGCAGCTTCCCCTTCGGTAACTATGGCTACACCTTC. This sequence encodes CASSFPFGNYGYTF.